The TCR beta chain described here comes from a study of CXCR3-negative and CXCR3-positive naive CD8 T cells. The TRB libraries of cDNA were built by UMI-labeled 5' RACE. TCRdb re-called the 5' RACE reads; every CDR3 protein appears as one record, without DNA. The sample has around 88,000 distinct CDR3 sequences; the top ten hold approximately 1%. Whole-study findings and limits: TRB CDR3s were more hydrophobic in CXCR3-positive than in CXCR3-negative naive cells. In naive cells, CXCR3-negative and CXCR3-positive subsets had similar TRBV-TRBJ usage; memory cells differed.

As for this clonotype: The antigen is undetermined.

CDR3 length: 16 residues. The germline gives CDR1 DFQATT, CDR2 SNEGSKA (reference sequence). The sequencing input was naive CXCR3+ CD8+ T cells from blood. Subset described: CD45RO-CCR7+CD27+CD95- naive CD8+ T cells expressing CXCR3 (TNR3+). J is TRBJ1-2 and V is TRBV20-1. The receptor was isolated from a human donor in good health. Some clones in this sample may be carry-over from other donors' samples. CDR3 sequence reads: CSVLGETRGGKYGYTF.